One and the same sample provided the 27 T cell receptor beta chains below, sequenced in a study of T cell clonality in common variable immunodeficiency. These receptors are not linked to any known antigen. The method was immunoSEQ multiplex PCR; TCRdb's version includes in-frame clones alone and lacks a portion of them. The data show 15,000 to 20,000 clones, none appearing only once, with roughly 7.2% held by the ten largest. Broader study findings: Common variable immunodeficiency TCR beta sequences reportedly had fewer deletions and N-nucleotide insertions.

Sequenced: peripheral blood mononuclear cells. All receptors derive from a human donor with common variable immunodeficiency.

Regarding this clone: The CDR3 extends 3 residues past the end of the read, so its final part is completed from the germline J gene. The rearrangement joins TRBV5-1 to TRBJ2-1; no reliable D call. The germline gives CDR1 SGHRS, CDR2 YFSETQ. This CDR3 comprises 13 residues. Trimming stripped 7 bases from V and 5 bases from J, with 13 bases between. Here the CDR3 reads CASANQENNEQFF. The CDR3 bases that were read are TGCGCCAGCGCTAACCAGGAGAACAATGAG.

This clone was detected ten times or more. The read comes to an end 3 residues before the CDR3 does, leaving the germline J gene to fill in the end. This chain uses TRBV6-2 or TRBV6-3 with TRBJ2-1; 9 positions agree with TRBD2. With V trimmed by 6 bases and J by 4 bases, 10 bases remained unmatched. The CDR3 contains 16 residues. Germline CDR1 and CDR2: MNHEY and SVGEGT. The sequenced CDR3 bases are TGTGCCAGCAGACGTACCGGGACTAGCAGGTACAATGAG. As protein: CASRRTGTSRYNE. The whole CDR3 protein is CASRRTGTSRYNEQFF.

This clone was observed at least ten times. The CDR3 end falls 3 residues outside the read, so it is completed with the germline J gene. V is TRBV7-3 and J is TRBJ2-3; D might be TRBD1 (6 bases). The ends were cut back, 1 base at V and 6 bases at J, with 29 bases in the middle. Per the germline V gene, CDR1 is SGHTA and CDR2 is FQGTGA. The CDR3 has 20 residues. The CDR3: CASSLKRVTGRFSKSDTQYF. The DNA read from the CDR3 is TGTGCCAGCAGCTTAAAGAGGGTGACAGGCCGTTTTTCTAAATCCGATACG.

This clone occurred a few times. Read data end 3 residues before the CDR3 end; the end is taken from the germline J gene. V is TRBV7-2 and J is TRBJ1-5; 7 bases are shared with TRBD1. V dropped 5 bases and J dropped 6; count of bases not matched to a gene: 10. CDR3 size: 15 residues. Germline V gene lookup returns CDR1 SGHTA and CDR2 FQGNSA. The sequenced part of the CDR3 DNA is TGTGCCAGCAGCCCTAAGGAGGGGGCAGGTCAGCCC. Amino acid sequence: CASSPKEGAGQP. The entire CDR3 sequence reads CASSPKEGAGQPQHF.

This clone was counted only a few times. The read halts 3 residues ahead of the CDR3 end, with the missing end drawn from the germline J gene. The V gene is TRBV7-9, the J gene TRBJ2-5, with 7 bases that match TRBD1. This CDR3 has 15 residues. Germline CDR1 SEHNR, CDR2 FQNEAQ (reference sequence). The V gene end was trimmed by 4 bases and the J gene end by 2 bases; junction bases not matched to a gene: 7. The CDR3: CASSSSQGIQETQYF. Partial CDR3 DNA: TGTGCCAGCAGCTCTTCACAGGGGATTCAAGAGACC.

To note about this clone: The read ends 3 residues early relative to the CDR3; the germline J gene fills the gap. Different DNA sequences within this sample yield the same CDR3. V gene TRBV2 combines with J gene TRBJ2-7; D is uncertain. Looked up from germline, CDR1 is SNHLY and CDR2 is FYNNEI. Trimming pared 8 bases from V and 3 bases from J, leaving 8 bases between. The CDR3 sequence is 11 residues long. Incomplete CDR3 DNA: TGTGCCAGCGCTGAACACTACGAG. Its translation: CASAEHYE. The CDR3 in its entirety is CASAEHYEQYF.

Many counts were recorded for this clone. The missing CDR3 end, 3 residues past where the read stops, is filled in from the germline J gene. The chain employs TRBV5-1 and TRBJ1-4, with D unresolved. Trimming took off 0 bases at V and 7 bases at J, with 13 bases between the two ends. The CDR3 runs to 15 residues. CDR1 SGHRS and CDR2 YFSETQ come from the germline V gene. The CDR3 sequence is CASSLDSPNIEKLFF. CDR3 bases read: TGCGCCAGCAGCTTGGACAGTCCGAATATTGAAAAA.

Only a few counts were recorded for this clone. The DNA ends 3 residues before the CDR3 does, and the rest of the CDR3 is filled in from the germline J gene. The J gene is TRBJ1-3, the V gene TRBV19; D is ambiguous. V lost 3 bases, J lost 0 bases, and 9 bases lay in between. The germline gives CDR1 LNHDA, CDR2 SQIVND (reference sequence). CDR3 length: 15 residues. The sequenced CDR3 bases are TGTGCCAGTAGTATTGTAGGGTTCTCTGGAAACACC. Protein: CASSIVGFSGNT. The full CDR3 reads CASSIVGFSGNTIYF. Based on the CDR3 plus reference TRBV19 and TRBJ1-3, the full variable domain is DGGITQSPKYLFRKEGQNVTLSCEQNLNHDAMYWYRQDPGQGLRLIYYSQIVNDFQKGDIAEGYSVSREKKESFPLTVTSAQKNPTAFYLCASSIVGFSGNTIYFGEGSWLTVV.

On this clone: The read halts 3 residues ahead of the CDR3 end, with the missing end drawn from the germline J gene. The J gene is TRBJ2-7, the V gene TRBV7-2, with D perhaps matching TRBD2 (7 bases). Germline V gene lookup returns CDR1 SGHTA and CDR2 FQGNSA. The CDR3 totals 15 residues. V lost 5 bases and J lost 6, with 20 bases in between. The CDR3 sequence is CASSRGGGTGSEQYF. Incomplete CDR3 DNA: TGTGCCAGCAGCCGGGGAGGGGGAACAGGGAGCGAG.

About this clone itself: The sequenced fragment ends 3 residues before the CDR3 boundary, so the rest is inferred from the germline J gene. V and J are TRBV19 and TRBJ2-2, with D possibly being TRBD1 (5 bases). The CDR3 runs 13 residues. V dropped 6 bases and J dropped 6 bases, with 11 bases sitting between them. From germline, CDR1 is LNHDA and CDR2 SQIVND (reference sequence). CDR3 DNA, as far as it was read: TGTGCCAGTAGGGGCTGGGGCGCCGGGGAG. It encodes CASRGWGAGE. The CDR3 as a whole reads CASRGWGAGELFF.

The sample holds a few counts of this clone. Read coverage stops 3 residues before the CDR3 terminus; the germline J gene supplies the remainder. This rearrangement joins TRBV2 to TRBJ1-2; TRBD1 is a possible D gene (6 bases). Germline assignment: CDR1 SNHLY and CDR2 FYNNEI. The V and J ends lost 4 bases and 0 bases respectively, with 9 bases between them. This CDR3 has 14 amino acids. This chain's CDR3 is CASSGTETNYGYTF. The covered CDR3 bases are TGTGCCAGCAGTGGGACAGAAACTAACTATGGC. Looking up the rest from reference TRBV2 and TRBJ1-2 gives the full variable domain: EPEVTQTPSHQVTQMGQEVILRCVPISNHLYFYWYRQILGQKVEFLVSFYNNEISEKSEIFDDQFSVERPDGSNFTLKIRSTKLEDSAMYFCASSGTETNYGYTFGSGTRLTVV.

The table lists this clone with many counts. The read comes to an end 3 residues before the CDR3 does, leaving the germline J gene to fill in the end. This sequence joins TRBV6-2 or TRBV6-3 and TRBJ1-1; 8 nucleotides match TRBD1. Trimming took 2 bases from V and 1 from J; bases not matched to a gene: 0. The CDR3 runs to 14 residues. Germline V gene data show CDR1 as MNHEY and CDR2 as SVGEGT. Incomplete CDR3 DNA: TGTGCCAGCAGTTACCAGGGGGCGAACACTGAA. Its protein is CASSYQGANTE. From start to end, the CDR3 is CASSYQGANTEAFF.

With respect to this clone: The CDR3 goes on 3 residues after the read ends, and that part is filled in from the germline J gene. This chain joins TRBV5-1 and TRBJ2-7; 8 bases fit TRBD1. This CDR3 comprises 14 residues. CDR1 is SGHRS, CDR2 YFSETQ, per germline. V lost 0 bases and J lost 5; bases outside the gene matches: 4. The covered CDR3 bases are TGCGCCAGCAGCTTGGCGTCAGGGGGCAACGAG. Its protein is CASSLASGGNE. The entire CDR3 is CASSLASGGNEQYF.

There are a few counts of this clone. Read coverage stops 3 residues before the CDR3 terminus; the germline J gene supplies the remainder. V usage is TRBV30 and J usage is TRBJ1-6, with D tentatively TRBD1 (5 bases). Trimming removed 0 bases at V and 7 bases at J, with 7 bases between. This CDR3 region has 13 residues. The germline V gene encodes CDR1 GTSNPN and CDR2 SVGIG (reference sequence). The DNA read from the CDR3 is TGTGCCTGGAGTGTACAGGCAAATTCACCC. Encoded protein: CAWSVQANSP. The entire CDR3 protein is CAWSVQANSPLHF.

This clone was counted between two and nine times. Read coverage stops 3 residues before the CDR3 terminus; the germline J gene supplies the remainder. This chain uses TRBV19 with TRBJ2-5, with D perhaps TRBD1 (5 bases). Germline V gene data show CDR1 as LNHDA and CDR2 as SQIVND (reference sequence). This CDR3 spans 14 amino acids. The V end was cut by 4 bases, the J end by 2 bases, with 11 bases between. The CDR3 sequence: CASSSGRVQETQYF. CDR3 DNA, as far as it was read: TGTGCCAGTAGTAGTGGCAGGGTGCAAGAGACC.

This clone has ten or more counts. The CDR3 end is not reached by the read, which stops 3 residues before it; the germline J gene fills it in. This rearrangement joins TRBV5-5 to TRBJ2-1; tentatively, D is TRBD2 (5 bases). The germline CDR1 and CDR2 sequences are SGHKS and YYEKEE (reference sequence). The CDR3 length is 15 residues. Trimming cost V 4 bases and J 5 bases, with 16 bases left between them. Here the CDR3 reads CASSRRSAANNEQFF. The covered CDR3 bases are TGTGCCAGCAGCCGGCGTAGCGCGGCAAACAATGAG.

In its sample, this clone was seen many times. With the read ending 3 residues before the CDR3 end, the germline J gene is used to fill in that end. The chain carries TRBV23-1 and TRBJ2-3, with TRBD1 identical over 7 bases. TRBV23-1 counts as an open reading frame of uncertain function. V lost 7 bases, J lost 6 bases, and 10 bases stayed unmatched. The CDR3 has 14 residues. The CDR3 bases that were read are TGCGCCAGCACTACCCCGGGACAGTTCGATACG. Translation gives CASTTPGQFDT. The full CDR3 sequence reads CASTTPGQFDTQYF.

This clone has ten or more counts. The CDR3 extends 3 residues past the end of the read, so its final part is completed from the germline J gene. The V call is TRBV20-1, the J call TRBJ2-2; 8 nucleotides match TRBD2. Trimming removed 6 bases from V and 4 bases from J; junction bases left unmatched: 10. This CDR3 is 15 amino acids long. CDR1 is DFQATT and CDR2 is SNEGSKA in the germline V gene (reference sequence). CDR3 residues: CSAPAGAYSTGELFF. CDR3 DNA, as far as it was read: TGCAGTGCCCCAGCGGGAGCTTATAGCACCGGGGAG.

A remark on this clone: The read gets to within 3 residues of the CDR3 end, and the germline J gene fills in the rest. The chain has TRBV18 and TRBJ1-6; TRBD1 might be the D (6 bases). The V and J ends lost 2 bases and 7 bases respectively, with 12 bases between them. The CDR3 contains 15 residues. CDR1 and CDR2 from the germline V gene are KGHSH and LQKENI. This chain's CDR3 is CASSPSQGTNSPLHF. CDR3 DNA (partial): TGTGCCAGCTCACCATCACAGGGAACGAATTCACCC.

This clone was recorded many times. Coverage ceases 3 residues before the CDR3 finishes, and the germline J gene fills in the end. This rearrangement joins TRBV5-6 to TRBJ2-5; TRBD2 is a possible D gene (6 bases). Germline-derived CDR1 and CDR2 are SGHDT and YYEEEE. The CDR3 covers 14 residues. V shed 6 bases and J shed 4 bases, with 16 bases lying between them. The chain's CDR3 is CASTLAGRRETQYF. The covered CDR3 bases are TGTGCCAGCACCCTGGCGGGAAGGCGAGAGACC.

This clone has a handful of counts. The read falls 3 residues short of the CDR3 end, and the missing part is taken from the germline J gene. This sequence joins TRBV6-2 or TRBV6-3 and TRBJ1-1; TRBD1 might be the D (5 bases). This CDR3 region has 11 residues. CDR1 is MNHEY and CDR2 is SVGEGT in the germline V gene. V was pared by 5 bases and J by 6 bases, with 7 bases between. The CDR3 sequence: CASSQGSEAFF. The sequenced part of the CDR3 DNA is TGTGCCAGCAGTCAGGGCTCTGAA.

This clone was found many times. The missing CDR3 end, 3 residues past where the read stops, is filled in from the germline J gene. This chain connects TRBV7-2 to TRBJ2-7; TRBD1 agrees at 10 bases. Germline trimming cut 5 bases from V and 5 bases from J; bases unmatched to any gene: 6. This CDR3 contains 14 residues. Germline CDR1 is SGHTA and CDR2 is FQGNSA. The chain's CDR3 is CASSRDRGDHEQYF. The part of the CDR3 DNA that was read is TGTGCCAGCAGCCGGGACAGGGGTGACCACGAG.

This clone was recorded at least ten times. The read halts 3 residues ahead of the CDR3 end, with the missing end drawn from the germline J gene. The V gene is TRBV7-9, the J gene TRBJ1-1; tentatively, D is TRBD1 (5 bases). CDR1 is SEHNR and CDR2 is FQNEAQ in the germline V gene (reference sequence). This CDR3 has 14 residues. V lost 5 bases and J lost 3, with 13 bases in between. The CDR3 reads CASSRLGEDTEAFF. The covered CDR3 bases are TGTGCCAGCAGCCGCCTAGGGGAGGACACTGAA.

A word on this clone: The CDR3 end falls 3 residues outside the read, so it is completed with the germline J gene. V gene TRBV6-2 or TRBV6-3 combines with J gene TRBJ1-5; TRBD1 aligns across 8 bases. CDR3 length: 14 residues. With V trimmed by 2 bases and J by 5 bases, 2 bases remained unmatched. Germline V gives CDR1 MNHEY, CDR2 SVGEGT. This CDR3 is CASSYATGDQPQHF. CDR3 DNA, as far as it was read: TGTGCCAGCAGTTACGCGACAGGGGATCAGCCC.

The sample holds a few counts of this clone. The CDR3 end lies 3 residues beyond the end of the read and is filled in from the germline J gene. V and J are TRBV5-1 and TRBJ2-7; 8 bases map to TRBD1. V was clipped by 4 bases and J by 2 bases; unmatched bases: 14. The germline gives CDR1 SGHRS, CDR2 YFSETQ. The CDR3 has 17 amino acids. CDR3 DNA (partial): TGCGCCAGCAGCCCCGCCTCACCGGGACAGGATACCTACGAG. Protein: CASSPASPGQDTYE. The full-length CDR3 reads as CASSPASPGQDTYEQYF.

In the case of this clone: With the read ending 3 residues before the CDR3 end, the germline J gene is used to fill in that end. The chain employs TRBV2 and TRBJ2-7, with 11 positions matching TRBD2. V was clipped by 8 bases and J by 3 bases; unmatched bases: 6. Germline V lookup: CDR1 SNHLY, CDR2 FYNNEI. This CDR3 is 14 amino acids long. The CDR3 sequence: CASYGTSGDYEQYF. CDR3 DNA, as far as it was read: TGTGCCAGCTATGGGACTAGCGGAGACTACGAG.

This clone was observed at least ten times. The observed sequence ends 3 residues before the CDR3 terminus, with the missing tail filled in from the germline J gene. V is TRBV7-9 and J is TRBJ1-2; the match to TRBD1 covers 8 bases. The CDR3 has 15 amino acids. J lost 6 bases, V lost 5 bases, and 11 bases had no gene match. Germline V gene data show CDR1 as SEHNR and CDR2 as FQNEAQ (reference sequence). This chain's CDR3 is CASSLAHHRGDGYTF. CDR3 bases read: TGTGCCAGCAGCCTCGCCCACCACAGGGGGGATGGC.